This T cell receptor beta chain was sequenced in a study of cytomegalovirus exposure and HLA in healthy donors. In the PCR, 60 Vbeta and 13 Jbeta primers were used. Some clones are missing from TCRdb's copy, which holds only in-frame ones; the method was immunoSEQ multiplex PCR. The table shows about 130,000 clones, with around 72% occurring only once. This clone was seen only a few times. Trimming pared 3 bases from V and 5 bases from J, leaving 7 bases between. Germline lookup yields CDR1 MDHEN and CDR2 SYDVKM. The CDR3 runs 12 residues. The chain carries TRBV28 and TRBJ1-2, with D uncertain. The source is a man aged 25-45 years in good health and CMV-seronegative. Sequences were obtained from PBMCs. CDR3 in DNA: TGTGCCAGCAGTTTGGGAGATTATGGCTACACCTTC. It translates to CASSLGDYGYTF.